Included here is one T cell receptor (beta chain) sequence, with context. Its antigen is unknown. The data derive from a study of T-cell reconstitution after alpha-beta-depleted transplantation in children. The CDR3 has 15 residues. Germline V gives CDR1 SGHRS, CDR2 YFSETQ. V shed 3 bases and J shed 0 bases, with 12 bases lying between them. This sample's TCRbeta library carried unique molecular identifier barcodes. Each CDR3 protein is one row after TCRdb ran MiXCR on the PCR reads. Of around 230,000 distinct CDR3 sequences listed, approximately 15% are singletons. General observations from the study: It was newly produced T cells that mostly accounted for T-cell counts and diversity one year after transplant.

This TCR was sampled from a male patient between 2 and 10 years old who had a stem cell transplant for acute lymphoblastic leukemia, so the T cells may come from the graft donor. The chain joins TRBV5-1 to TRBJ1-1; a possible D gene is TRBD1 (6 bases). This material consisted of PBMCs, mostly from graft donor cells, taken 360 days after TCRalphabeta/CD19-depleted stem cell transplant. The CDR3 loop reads CASSSGGGLNTEAFF. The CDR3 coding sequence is TGCGCCAGCAGCTCTGGGGGGGGCCTGAACACTGAAGCTTTCTTT.